This T cell receptor beta chain derives from a study of CD8 T cells in ankylosing spondylitis. Whole-study findings and limits: Characteristic, it appeared, of ankylosing spondylitis blood was a TCR beta motif of several highly homologous variants.

Germline CDR1 reads DFQATT; CDR2 reads SNEGSKA (reference sequence). This CDR3 spans 15 amino acids. V lost 6 bases to trimming and J lost 4 bases, with 20 bases between them. Many counts were recorded for this clonotype. Its antigen is currently unknown. From the 5' RACE reads, TCRdb called clonotypes with MiXCR, one entry per CDR3 protein. The sample has over 100,000 distinct CDR3 sequences; roughly 6.6% are singletons. This sequence originates from a male donor with ankylosing spondylitis or in good health (not recorded which). This sequence joins TRBV20-1 and TRBJ2-3; a possible D gene is TRBD2 (6 bases). The sample consisted of blood, either unsorted or a sorted T cell fraction (not recorded which). CDR3 in amino acids: CSAETPAGGADTQYF. CDR3 nucleotides: TGCAGTGCGGAAACGCCGGCTGGAGGGGCAGATACGCAGTATTTT.